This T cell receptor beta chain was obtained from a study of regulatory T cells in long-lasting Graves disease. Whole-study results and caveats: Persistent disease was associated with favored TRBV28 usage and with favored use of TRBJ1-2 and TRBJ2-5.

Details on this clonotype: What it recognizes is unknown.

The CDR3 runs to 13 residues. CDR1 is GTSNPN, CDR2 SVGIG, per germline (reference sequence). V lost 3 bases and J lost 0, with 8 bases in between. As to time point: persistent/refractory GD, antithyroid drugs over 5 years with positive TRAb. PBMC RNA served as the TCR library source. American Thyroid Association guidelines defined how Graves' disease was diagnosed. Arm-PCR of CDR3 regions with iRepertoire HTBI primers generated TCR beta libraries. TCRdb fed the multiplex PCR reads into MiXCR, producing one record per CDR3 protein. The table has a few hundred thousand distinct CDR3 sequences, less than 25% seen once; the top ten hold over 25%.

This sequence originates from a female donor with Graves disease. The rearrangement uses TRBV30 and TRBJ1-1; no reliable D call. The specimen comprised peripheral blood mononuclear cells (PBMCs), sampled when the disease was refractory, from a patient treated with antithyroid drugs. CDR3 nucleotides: TGTGCCTGGAGGAAGGCACTGAACACTGAAGCTTTCTTT. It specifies CAWRKALNTEAFF.